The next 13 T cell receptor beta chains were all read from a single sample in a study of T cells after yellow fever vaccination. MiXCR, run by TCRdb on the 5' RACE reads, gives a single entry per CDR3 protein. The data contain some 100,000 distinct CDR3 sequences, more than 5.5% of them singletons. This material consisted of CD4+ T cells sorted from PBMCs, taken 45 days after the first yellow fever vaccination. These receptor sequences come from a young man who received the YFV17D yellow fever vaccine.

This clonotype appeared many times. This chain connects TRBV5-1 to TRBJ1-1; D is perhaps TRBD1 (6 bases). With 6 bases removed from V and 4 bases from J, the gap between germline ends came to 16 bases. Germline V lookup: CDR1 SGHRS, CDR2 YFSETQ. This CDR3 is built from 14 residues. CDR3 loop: CASTQQGSSTEAFF. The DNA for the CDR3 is TGCGCCAGCACCCAACAGGGATCCAGCACTGAAGCTTTCTTT.

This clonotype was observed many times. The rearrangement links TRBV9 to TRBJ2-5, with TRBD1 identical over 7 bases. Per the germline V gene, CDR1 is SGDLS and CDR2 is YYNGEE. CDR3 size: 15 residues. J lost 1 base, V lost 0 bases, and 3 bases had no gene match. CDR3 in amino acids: CASSVGDRFQETQYF. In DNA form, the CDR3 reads TGTGCCAGCAGCGTAGGGGACAGATTCCAAGAGACCCAGTACTTC. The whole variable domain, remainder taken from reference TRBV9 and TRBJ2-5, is DSGVTQTPKHLITATGQRVTLRCSPRSGDLSVYWYQQSLDQGLQFLIQYYNGEERAKGNILERFSAQQFPDLHSELNLSSLELGDSALYFCASSVGDRFQETQYFGPGTRLLVL.

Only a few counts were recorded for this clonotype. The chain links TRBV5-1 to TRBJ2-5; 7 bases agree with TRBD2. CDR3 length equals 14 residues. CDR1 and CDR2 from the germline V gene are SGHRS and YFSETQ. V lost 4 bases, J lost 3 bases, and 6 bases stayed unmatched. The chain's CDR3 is CASSHQAGEETQYF. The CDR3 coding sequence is TGCGCCAGCAGCCACCAGGCGGGGGAAGAGACCCAGTACTTC.

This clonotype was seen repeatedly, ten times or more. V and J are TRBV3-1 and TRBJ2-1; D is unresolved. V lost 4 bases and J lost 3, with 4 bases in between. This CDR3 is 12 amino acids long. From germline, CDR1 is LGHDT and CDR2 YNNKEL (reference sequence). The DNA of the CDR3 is TGTGCCAGCAGCCCGCGCTACAATGAGCAGTTCTTC. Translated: CASSPRYNEQFF.

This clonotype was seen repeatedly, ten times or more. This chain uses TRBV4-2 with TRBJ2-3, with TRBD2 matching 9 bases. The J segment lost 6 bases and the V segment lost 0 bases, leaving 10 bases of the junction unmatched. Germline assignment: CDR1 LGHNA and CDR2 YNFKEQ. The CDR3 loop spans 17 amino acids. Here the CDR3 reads CASSQEPAGGYGDTQYF. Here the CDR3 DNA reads TGTGCCAGCAGCCAAGAACCAGCGGGGGGTTATGGGGATACGCAGTATTTT.

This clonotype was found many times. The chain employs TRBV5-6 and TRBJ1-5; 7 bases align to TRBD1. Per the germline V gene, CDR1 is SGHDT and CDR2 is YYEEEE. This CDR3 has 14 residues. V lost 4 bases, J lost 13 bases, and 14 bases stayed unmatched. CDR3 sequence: CASSPAGTDLPQHF. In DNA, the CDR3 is TGTGCCAGCAGCCCTGCCGGGACAGACCTGCCGCAGCATTTT.

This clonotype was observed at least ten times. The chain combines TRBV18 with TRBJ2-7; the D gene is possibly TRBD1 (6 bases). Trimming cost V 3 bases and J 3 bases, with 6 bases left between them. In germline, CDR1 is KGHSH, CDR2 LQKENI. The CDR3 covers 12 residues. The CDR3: CASSPDSYEQYV. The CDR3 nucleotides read TGTGCCAGCTCACCGGACAGCTACGAGCAGTACGTC.

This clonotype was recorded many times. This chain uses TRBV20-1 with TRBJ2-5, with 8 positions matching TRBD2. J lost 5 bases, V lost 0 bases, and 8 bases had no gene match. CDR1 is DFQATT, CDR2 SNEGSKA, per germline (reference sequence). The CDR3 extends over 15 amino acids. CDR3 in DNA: TGCAGTGCTAGAGATCAGGCTAGCGGGCCGGAGACCCAGTACTTC. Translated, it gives CSARDQASGPETQYF.

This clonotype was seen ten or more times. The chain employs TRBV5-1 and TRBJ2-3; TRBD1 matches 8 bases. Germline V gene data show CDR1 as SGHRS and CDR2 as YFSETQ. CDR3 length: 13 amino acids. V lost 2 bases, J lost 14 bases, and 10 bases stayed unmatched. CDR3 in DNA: TGCGCCAGCAGCTTAGAGGACAGGGTGTCGTCGTATTTT. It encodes CASSLEDRVSSYF.

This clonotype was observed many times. The CDR3 reads CASSHVDGLNQPQHF. As DNA, the CDR3 is TGTGCCAGCAGCCATGTAGACGGGCTCAATCAGCCCCAGCATTTT. The V gene is TRBV4-2, the J gene TRBJ1-5, with D unresolved. This CDR3 is 15 amino acids long. Deletions cut 3 bases from V and 3 bases from J, with 12 bases between. CDR1 is LGHNA and CDR2 is YNFKEQ in the germline V gene.

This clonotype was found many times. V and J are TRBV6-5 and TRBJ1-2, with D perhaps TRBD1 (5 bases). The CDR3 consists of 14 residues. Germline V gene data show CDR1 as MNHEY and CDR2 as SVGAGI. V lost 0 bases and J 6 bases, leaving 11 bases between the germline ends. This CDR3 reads CASSYSRGTDGYTF. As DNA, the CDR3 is TGTGCCAGCAGTTACTCGCGGGGGACGGATGGCTACACCTTC.

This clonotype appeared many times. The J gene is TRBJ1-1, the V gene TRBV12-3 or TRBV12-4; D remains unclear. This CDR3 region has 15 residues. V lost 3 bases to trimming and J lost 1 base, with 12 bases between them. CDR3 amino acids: CASSFFGTENTEAFF. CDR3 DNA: TGTGCCAGCAGTTTCTTCGGTACGGAGAACACTGAAGCTTTCTTT.

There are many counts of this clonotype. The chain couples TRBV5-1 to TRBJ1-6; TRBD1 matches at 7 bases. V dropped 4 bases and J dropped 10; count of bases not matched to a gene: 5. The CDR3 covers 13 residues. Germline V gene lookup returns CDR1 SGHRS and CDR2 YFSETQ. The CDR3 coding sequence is TGCGCCAGCAGCCGCGACAGGGACTCACCCCTCCACTTT. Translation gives CASSRDRDSPLHF. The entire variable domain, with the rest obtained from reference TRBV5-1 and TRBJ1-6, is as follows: KAGVTQTPRYLIKTRGQQVTLSCSPISGHRSVSWYQQTPGQGLQFLFEYFSETQRNKGNFPGRFSGRQFSNSRSEMNVSTLELGDSALYLCASSRDRDSPLHFGNGTRLTVT.